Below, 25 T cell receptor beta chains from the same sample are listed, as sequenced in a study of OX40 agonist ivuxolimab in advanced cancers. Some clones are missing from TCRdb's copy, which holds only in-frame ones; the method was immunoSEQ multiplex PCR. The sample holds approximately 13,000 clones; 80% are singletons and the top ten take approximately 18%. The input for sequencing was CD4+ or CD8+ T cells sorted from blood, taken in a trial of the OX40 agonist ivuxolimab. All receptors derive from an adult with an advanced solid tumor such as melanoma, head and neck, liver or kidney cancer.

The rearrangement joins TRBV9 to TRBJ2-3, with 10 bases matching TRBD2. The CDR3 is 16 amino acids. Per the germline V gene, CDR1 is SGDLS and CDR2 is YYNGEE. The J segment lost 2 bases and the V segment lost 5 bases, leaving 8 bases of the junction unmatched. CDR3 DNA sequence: TGTGCCAGCAGTGACCCACTAGCGGGGTCCACAGATACGCAGTATTTT. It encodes CASSDPLAGSTDTQYF. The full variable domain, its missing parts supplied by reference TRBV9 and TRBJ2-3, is DSGVTQTPKHLITATGQRVTLRCSPRSGDLSVYWYQQSLDQGLQFLIQYYNGEERAKGNILERFSAQQFPDLHSELNLSSLELGDSALYFCASSDPLAGSTDTQYFGPGTRLTVL.

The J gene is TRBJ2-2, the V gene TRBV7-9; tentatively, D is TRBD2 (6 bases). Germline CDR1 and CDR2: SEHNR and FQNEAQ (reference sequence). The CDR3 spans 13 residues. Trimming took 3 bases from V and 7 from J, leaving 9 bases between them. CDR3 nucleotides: TGTGCCAGCAGCTTGGGGGGTTTCGGGGAGCTGTTTTTT. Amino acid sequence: CASSLGGFGELFF.

CDR3 sequence reads: CSRLIGWGDEQYF. The CDR3 nucleotides read TGCAGCCGCTTAATTGGGTGGGGGGACGAGCAGTACTTC. The rearrangement uses TRBV29-1 and TRBJ2-7; the D gene is possibly TRBD2 (6 bases). The V gene's germline CDR1 is SQVTM and CDR2 ANQGSEA. With 8 bases removed from V and 5 bases from J, the gap between germline ends came to 19 bases. This CDR3 spans 13 amino acids.

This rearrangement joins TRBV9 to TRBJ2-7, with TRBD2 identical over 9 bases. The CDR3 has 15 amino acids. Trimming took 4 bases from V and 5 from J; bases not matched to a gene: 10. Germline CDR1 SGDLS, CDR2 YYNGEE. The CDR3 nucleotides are TGTGCCAGCAGCCCCAGTAGCGGGAGTCCCCACGAGCAGTACTTC. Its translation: CASSPSSGSPHEQYF.

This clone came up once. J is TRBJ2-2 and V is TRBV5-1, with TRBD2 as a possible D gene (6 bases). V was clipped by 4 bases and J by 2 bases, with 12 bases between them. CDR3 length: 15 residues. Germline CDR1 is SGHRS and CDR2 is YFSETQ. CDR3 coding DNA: TGCGCCAGCAGCACGGTGACTAGTAACACCGGGGAGCTGTTTTTT. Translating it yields CASSTVTSNTGELFF.

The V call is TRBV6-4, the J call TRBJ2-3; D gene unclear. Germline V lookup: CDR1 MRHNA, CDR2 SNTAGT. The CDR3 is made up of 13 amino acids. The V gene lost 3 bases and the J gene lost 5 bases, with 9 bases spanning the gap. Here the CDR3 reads CASSEWAGDTQYF. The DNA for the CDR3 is TGTGCCAGCAGTGAGTGGGCAGGAGATACGCAGTATTTT.

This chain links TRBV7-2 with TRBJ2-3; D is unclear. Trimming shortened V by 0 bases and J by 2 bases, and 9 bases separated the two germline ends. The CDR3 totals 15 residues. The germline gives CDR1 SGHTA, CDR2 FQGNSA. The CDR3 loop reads CASSLAAEYTDTQYF. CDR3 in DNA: TGTGCCAGCAGCTTAGCGGCGGAGTACACAGATACGCAGTATTTT. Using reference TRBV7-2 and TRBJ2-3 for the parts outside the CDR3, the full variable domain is GAGVSQSPSNKVTEKGKDVELRCDPISGHTALYWYRQSLGQGLEFLIYFQGNSAPDKSGLPSDRFSAERTGGSVSTLTIQRTQQEDSAVYLCASSLAAEYTDTQYFGPGTRLTVL.

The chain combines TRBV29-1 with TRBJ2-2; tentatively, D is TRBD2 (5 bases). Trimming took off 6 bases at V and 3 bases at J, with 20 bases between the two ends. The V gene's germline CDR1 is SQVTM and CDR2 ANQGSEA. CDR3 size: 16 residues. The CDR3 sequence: CSVPVFRRGYTGELFF. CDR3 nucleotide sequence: TGCAGCGTACCCGTATTCCGCAGAGGGTACACCGGGGAGCTGTTTTTT.

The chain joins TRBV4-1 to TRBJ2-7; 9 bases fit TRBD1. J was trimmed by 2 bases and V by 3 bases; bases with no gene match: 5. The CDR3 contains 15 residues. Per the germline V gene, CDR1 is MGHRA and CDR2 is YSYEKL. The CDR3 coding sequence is TGCGCCAGCAGCCAGCTGGGGACAGGGCCCTACGAGCAGTACTTC. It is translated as CASSQLGTGPYEQYF.

DNA of the CDR3: TGTGCCAGCACGGCGGGAGCGGGAGGGTTGGAGCTGTTTTTT. It translates to CASTAGAGGLELFF. The rearrangement joins TRBV2 to TRBJ2-2; TRBD2 matches 10 bases. CDR1 SNHLY and CDR2 FYNNEI come from the germline V gene. Trimming removed 7 bases from V and 10 bases from J; junction bases left unmatched: 9. The CDR3 totals 14 residues.

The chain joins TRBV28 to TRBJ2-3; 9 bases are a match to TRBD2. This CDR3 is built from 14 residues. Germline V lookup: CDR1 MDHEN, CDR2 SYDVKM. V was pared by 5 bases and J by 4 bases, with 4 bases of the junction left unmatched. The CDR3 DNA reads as TGTGCCAGCAGTCCGAGGACTAGCGCAGATACGCAGTATTTT. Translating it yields CASSPRTSADTQYF.

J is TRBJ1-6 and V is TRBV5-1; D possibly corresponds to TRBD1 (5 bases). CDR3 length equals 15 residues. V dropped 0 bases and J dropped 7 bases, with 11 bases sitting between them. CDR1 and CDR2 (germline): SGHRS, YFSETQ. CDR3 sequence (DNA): TGCGCCAGCAGCTTGGGGGGCGCTTGGAATTCACCCCTCCACTTT. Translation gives CASSLGGAWNSPLHF. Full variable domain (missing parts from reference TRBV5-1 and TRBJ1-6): KAGVTQTPRYLIKTRGQQVTLSCSPISGHRSVSWYQQTPGQGLQFLFEYFSETQRNKGNFPGRFSGRQFSNSRSEMNVSTLELGDSALYLCASSLGGAWNSPLHFGNGTRLTVT.

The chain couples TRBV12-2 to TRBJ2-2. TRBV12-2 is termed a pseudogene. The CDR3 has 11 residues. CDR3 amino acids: CASQDTGELFF. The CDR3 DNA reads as TGTGCCAGCCAAGACACCGGGGAGCTGTTTTTT.

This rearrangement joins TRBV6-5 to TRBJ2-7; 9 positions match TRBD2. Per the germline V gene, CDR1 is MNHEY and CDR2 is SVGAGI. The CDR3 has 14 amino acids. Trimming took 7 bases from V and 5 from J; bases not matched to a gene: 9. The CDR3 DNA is TGTGCCAGCACCATGGCGGGAGGGGCCCACGAGCAGTACTTC. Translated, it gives CASTMAGGAHEQYF.

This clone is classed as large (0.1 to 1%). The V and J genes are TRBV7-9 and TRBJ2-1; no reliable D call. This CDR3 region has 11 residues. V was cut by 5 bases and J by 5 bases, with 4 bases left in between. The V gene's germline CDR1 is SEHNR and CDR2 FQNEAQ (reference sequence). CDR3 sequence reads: CASSDHNEQFF. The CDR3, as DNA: TGTGCCAGCAGCGACCACAATGAGCAGTTCTTC.

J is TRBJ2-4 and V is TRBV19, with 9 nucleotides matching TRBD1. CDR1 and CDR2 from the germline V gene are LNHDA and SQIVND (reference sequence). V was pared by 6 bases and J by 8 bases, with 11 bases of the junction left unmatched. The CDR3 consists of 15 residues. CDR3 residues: CASSPTGTGRDIQYF. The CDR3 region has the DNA TGTGCCAGTAGCCCAACCGGGACAGGGCGGGACATTCAGTACTTC.

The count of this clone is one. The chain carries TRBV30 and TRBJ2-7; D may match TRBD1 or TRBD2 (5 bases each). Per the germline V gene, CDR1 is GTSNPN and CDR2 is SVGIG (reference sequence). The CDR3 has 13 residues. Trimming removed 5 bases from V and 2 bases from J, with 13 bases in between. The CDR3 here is CAWAGAFAYEQYF. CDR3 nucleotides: TGTGCCTGGGCCGGGGCCTTCGCCTACGAGCAGTACTTC.

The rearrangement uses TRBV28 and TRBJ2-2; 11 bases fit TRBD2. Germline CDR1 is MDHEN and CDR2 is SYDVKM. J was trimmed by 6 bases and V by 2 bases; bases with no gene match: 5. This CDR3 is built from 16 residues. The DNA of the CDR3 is TGTGCCAGCAGTTTAGTAGCGGGAGGGCCGGCCGGGGAGCTGTTTTTT. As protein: CASSLVAGGPAGELFF.

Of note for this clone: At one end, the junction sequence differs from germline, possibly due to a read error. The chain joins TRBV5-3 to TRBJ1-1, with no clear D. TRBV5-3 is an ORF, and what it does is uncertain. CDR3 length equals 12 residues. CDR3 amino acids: CASSSGPFEAFF. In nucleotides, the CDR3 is TGTGCCAGCAGCTCGGGCCCTTTTGAAGCTTTCTTT.

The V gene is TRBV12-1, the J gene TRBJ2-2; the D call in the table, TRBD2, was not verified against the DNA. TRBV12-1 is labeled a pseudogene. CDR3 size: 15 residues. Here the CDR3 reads CASRLGLASTGELFF. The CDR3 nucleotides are TGTGCCAGCAGGTTGGGACTAGCCAGCACCGGGGAGCTGTTTTTT.

CDR3 DNA: TGTGCCAGCAGCCTCCGAGTAGCTAGCCAAGAGACCCAGTACTTC. As protein: CASSLRVASQETQYF. This chain connects TRBV7-9 to TRBJ2-5; D is unresolved. V was clipped by 5 bases and J by 1 base, with 14 bases between them. From germline, CDR1 is SEHNR and CDR2 FQNEAQ (reference sequence). The CDR3 covers 15 residues.

For the CDR3, the DNA is TGTGCCAGCAGCTTCAGGGACATCTACGAGCAGTACTTC. Amino acid sequence: CASSFRDIYEQYF. V gene TRBV5-4 combines with J gene TRBJ2-7; the D gene is possibly TRBD1 (6 bases). V was trimmed by 2 bases and J by 3 bases, leaving 9 bases between them. CDR1 is SGHNT, CDR2 YYREEE, per germline (reference sequence). The CDR3 runs 13 residues.

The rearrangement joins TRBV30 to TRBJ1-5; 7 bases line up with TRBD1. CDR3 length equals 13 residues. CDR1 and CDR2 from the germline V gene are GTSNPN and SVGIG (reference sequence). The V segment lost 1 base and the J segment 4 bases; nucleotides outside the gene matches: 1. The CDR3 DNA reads TGTGCCTGGAGTGCAGGGGGGAATCAGCCCCAGCATTTT. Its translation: CAWSAGGNQPQHF.

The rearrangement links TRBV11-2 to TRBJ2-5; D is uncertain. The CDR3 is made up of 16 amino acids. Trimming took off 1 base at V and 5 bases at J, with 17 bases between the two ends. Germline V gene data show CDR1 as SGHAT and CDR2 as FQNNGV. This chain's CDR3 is CASSLGTAAARETQYF. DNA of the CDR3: TGTGCCAGCAGCTTAGGTACCGCGGCAGCGAGGGAGACCCAGTACTTC.

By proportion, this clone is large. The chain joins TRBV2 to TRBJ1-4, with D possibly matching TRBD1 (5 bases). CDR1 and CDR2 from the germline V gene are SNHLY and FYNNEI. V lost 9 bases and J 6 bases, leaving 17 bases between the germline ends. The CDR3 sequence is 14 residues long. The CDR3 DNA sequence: TGTGCCAGGGGGGGATACAGGAAGGATGAAAAACTGTTTTTT. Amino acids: CARGGYRKDEKLFF.